Listed below are T cell receptor beta chains from one sample, sequenced in a study of blood T cells in healthy people across ages. TCRdb itself ran the 5' RACE reads through MiXCR, one entry per CDR3 protein. The table shows hundreds of thousands of distinct CDR3 sequences, with 45% to 60% occurring only once. The sequenced material came from blood. The receptors here all came from a woman older than 75 in good health. Each CDR3 is given with its conserved first and last residue. A D gene is named only where the DNA matches it firmly. Rows give clone size only sometimes, using once, few, many, or a class for an expanded clone.

CDR3nt	CDR3aa	v_gene	d_gene	j_gene	abundance
TGCAGTCCCTGGACAGGAGGGGAAGAAAAACTGTTTTTT	CSPWTGGEEKLFF	TRBV20-1	TRBD1	TRBJ1-4	.
TGTGCCAGCTCACCACCAGCGGGAGGGTGGAATGAGCAGTTCTTC	CASSPPAGGWNEQFF	TRBV18	TRBD2	TRBJ2-1	many
TGTGCCAGCGTTTTCTCACGGGACAATGAGCAGTTCTTC	CASVFSRDNEQFF	TRBV2	.	TRBJ2-1	many
TGTGCCAGCACCGGAGCAACTAACTATGGCTACACCTTC	CASTGATNYGYTF	TRBV5-5	.	TRBJ1-2	.
TGTGCCAGTGGGGCCTCTGGGGCCAACGTCCTGACTTTC	CASGASGANVLTF	TRBV7-9	.	TRBJ2-6	.
TGTGCCAGCAGTGGGGTACGAGGGGGAGGAAACTACGAGCAGTACTTC	CASSGVRGGGNYEQYF	TRBV11-2	.	TRBJ2-7	.
TGTGCCAGCAGCTCCCCGGGACAGGCCTACAATGAGCAGTTCTTC	CASSSPGQAYNEQFF	TRBV7-3	TRBD1	TRBJ2-1	.
TGTGCCAGCAGCAAAGGAAGCGGGAGGGCTCACGATACGCAGTATTTT	CASSKGSGRAHDTQYF	TRBV21-1	.	TRBJ2-3	.
TGTGCCAGCAGCTTAAACGGGGACACTGAAGCTTTCTTT	CASSLNGDTEAFF	TRBV7-3	.	TRBJ1-1	.
TGCAGTGCTAGTAAAGACTATGGCTACACCTTC	CSASKDYGYTF	TRBV20-1	.	TRBJ1-2	.
TGTGCCAGCAGCGTAAATGCGCTCGCTACGCAGTATTTT	CASSVNALATQYF	TRBV7-3	.	TRBJ2-3	.
TGTGCCAGCAGCCGCAATCCTAATCAGCCCCAGCATTTT	CASSRNPNQPQHF	TRBV5-6	.	TRBJ1-5	.
TGTGCCAGCAGCACGGCCGGGGGAATTCAGCCCCAGCATTTT	CASSTAGGIQPQHF	TRBV6-1	.	TRBJ1-5	.
TGTGCCAGCAGTCCCGGGGTCCCCTCCTATGGCTACACCTTC	CASSPGVPSYGYTF	TRBV4-2	.	TRBJ1-2	.
TGTGCCAGCAGTGGGGACAGCAACAATGAAAAACTGTTTTTT	CASSGDSNNEKLFF	TRBV5-5	TRBD1	TRBJ1-4	.
TGCAGTGCTGAGGGAGCTAGCGGGAGACAATACGAGCAGTACTTC	CSAEGASGRQYEQYF	TRBV20-1	TRBD2	TRBJ2-7	.
TGTGCCATCAGTGAACGGAGCGGGGGGAGCACAGATACGCAGTATTTT	CAISERSGGSTDTQYF	TRBV10-3	TRBD2	TRBJ2-3	.
TGTGCCAGCAGCTTAGTTGGGGCTAGCGCAGATACGCAGTATTTT	CASSLVGASADTQYF	TRBV11-2	.	TRBJ2-3	few
TGCAGGGGCAAGGAGGTCCCGAACACTGAAGCTTTCTTT	CRGKEVPNTEAFF	TRBV20-1	.	TRBJ1-1	few
TGTGCCAGCAGCAAATCGGGGGGGTACACTGAAGCTTTCTTT	CASSKSGGYTEAFF	TRBV7-3	.	TRBJ1-1	.
TGCAGCGCCATGGGACAGAGCTCCTACGAGCAGTACTTC	CSAMGQSSYEQYF	TRBV29-1	TRBD1	TRBJ2-7	.
TGCGCCAGCAGCCAAGGGGACAGGGTAGCCTCTGGAAACACCATATATTTT	CASSQGDRVASGNTIYF	TRBV4-1	TRBD1	TRBJ1-3	few
TGTGCCAGCAGTTGGAGCTTTTGGGCCGGGGAGCTGTTTTTT	CASSWSFWAGELFF	TRBV28	.	TRBJ2-2	.
TGTGCCAGCAGTTCTCCTGCGACAGGGACGGAAAAACTGTTTTTT	CASSSPATGTEKLFF	TRBV28	TRBD1	TRBJ1-4	.
TGTGCCACCAGCAGTGACTCTACAGGGATTGGCGGCTACACCTTC	CATSSDSTGIGGYTF	TRBV15	.	TRBJ1-2	.
TGTGCCAGCAGCTTTATAGCGGGCTCCACAGATACGCAGTATTTT	CASSFIAGSTDTQYF	TRBV7-3	TRBD2	TRBJ2-3	many
TGCGCCAGCAGCTTGGGGGGACAGTATAATGAAAAACTGTTTTTT	CASSLGGQYNEKLFF	TRBV5-1	TRBD1	TRBJ1-4	.
TGTGCCGGCAGACCTCCGGGACAGGGGACCGGCTACACCTTC	CAGRPPGQGTGYTF	TRBV28	TRBD1	TRBJ1-2	.
TGTGCCAGCAGTTTAGGGAGAACTGCCTATGGCTACACCTTC	CASSLGRTAYGYTF	TRBV12-3/TRBV12-4	.	TRBJ1-2	.
TGTGCCACCAGTGATCCACGAGAAGCGGGACCCTCCAATGAGCAGTTCTTC	CATSDPREAGPSNEQFF	TRBV24-1	TRBD2	TRBJ2-1	many
TGCAGTGCTAGAGATGTCGGGGGAGCGGATGAGCAGTACTTC	CSARDVGGADEQYF	TRBV20-1	.	TRBJ2-5	.
TGTGCCAGCAGTGAGTCGGGCGTTGCGACCGGGGAGCTGTTTTTT	CASSESGVATGELFF	TRBV2	.	TRBJ2-2	.
TGTGCCATCAAGAATGGACGGTTGAACACTGAAGCTTTCTTT	CAIKNGRLNTEAFF	TRBV10-3	.	TRBJ1-1	.
TGTGCCAGCAGCTTAGGCAGGGGACTTGCCGAGCAGTACTTC	CASSLGRGLAEQYF	TRBV7-9	.	TRBJ2-7	once
TGTGCCAGCAGTTTTAAGAGGACAGGGAATAATGAGCAGTTCTTC	CASSFKRTGNNEQFF	TRBV12-3/TRBV12-4	TRBD1	TRBJ2-1	.
TGTGCCAGCAGCTTGGAAGCCCTCCGGGTGAATGAGCAGTTCTTC	CASSLEALRVNEQFF	TRBV7-2	.	TRBJ2-1	.
TGTGCTGGCAGCTTAGGGGGACATCTTAACTATGGCTACACCTTC	CAGSLGGHLNYGYTF	TRBV7-7	.	TRBJ1-2	few
TGTACCAGCAGCTTGGAAGGCGGTAGGGACACCCAGTACTTC	CTSSLEGGRDTQYF	TRBV7-2	.	TRBJ2-5	.
TGTGCCAGCAGCTTCCAACTAGTATCCAATGAGCAGTTCTTC	CASSFQLVSNEQFF	TRBV9	.	TRBJ2-1	few
TGCACCGCTAGGCCCGGCGGGGCGCTTAATCAGCCCCAGCATTTT	CTARPGGALNQPQHF	TRBV20-1	.	TRBJ1-5	few
TGCAGTGCGCCGGGACAGGTTACCTACGAGCAGTACTTC	CSAPGQVTYEQYF	TRBV20-1	TRBD1	TRBJ2-7	many
TGCAGTGCTAGACCCTCTAGCGGGAGTTGGAATGAGCAGTTCTTC	CSARPSSGSWNEQFF	TRBV20-1	TRBD2	TRBJ2-1	many
TGTGCCAGCAGTTACGGACCCTACTACGAGCAGTACTTC	CASSYGPYYEQYF	TRBV28	.	TRBJ2-7	.
TGTGCCAGCAGTGAATGGGGGGCCAAAAACATTCAGTACTTC	CASSEWGAKNIQYF	TRBV25-1	.	TRBJ2-4	many
TGTGCCAGCAGTCCAAACATTCACACTCGCACTGAAGCTTTCTTT	CASSPNIHTRTEAFF	TRBV27	.	TRBJ1-1	.
TGTGCCACACGGGACAGAAACACAGATACGCAGTATTTT	CATRDRNTDTQYF	TRBV7-8	TRBD1	TRBJ2-3	many
TGTGCCAGCACGAACGAGCCGAGGGGATGGCATGAGCAGTTCTTC	CASTNEPRGWHEQFF	TRBV2	.	TRBJ2-1	.
TGTGCCAGCAGTGCCCAGGGCGCCAATGAGCAGTTCTTC	CASSAQGANEQFF	TRBV6-1	.	TRBJ2-1	.